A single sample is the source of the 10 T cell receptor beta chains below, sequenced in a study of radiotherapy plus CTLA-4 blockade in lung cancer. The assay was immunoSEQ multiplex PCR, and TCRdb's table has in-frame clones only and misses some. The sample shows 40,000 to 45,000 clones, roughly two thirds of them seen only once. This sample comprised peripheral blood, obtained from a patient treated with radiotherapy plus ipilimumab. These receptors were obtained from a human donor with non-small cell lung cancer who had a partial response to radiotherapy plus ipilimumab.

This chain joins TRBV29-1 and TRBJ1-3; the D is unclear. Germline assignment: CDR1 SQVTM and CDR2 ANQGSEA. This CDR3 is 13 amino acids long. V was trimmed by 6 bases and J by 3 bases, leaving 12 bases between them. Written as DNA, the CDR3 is TGCAGCGTGAGGCTATCCGGTGGAAACACCATATATTTT. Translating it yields CSVRLSGGNTIYF.

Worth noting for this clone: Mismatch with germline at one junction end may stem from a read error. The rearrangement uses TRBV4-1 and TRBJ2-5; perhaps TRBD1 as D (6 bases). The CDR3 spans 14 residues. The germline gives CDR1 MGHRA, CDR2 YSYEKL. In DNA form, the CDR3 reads TGCGCCAGCAGTCCTATAGTGGGACAAGAGACCCGGTACTTC. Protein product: CASSPIVGQETRYF.

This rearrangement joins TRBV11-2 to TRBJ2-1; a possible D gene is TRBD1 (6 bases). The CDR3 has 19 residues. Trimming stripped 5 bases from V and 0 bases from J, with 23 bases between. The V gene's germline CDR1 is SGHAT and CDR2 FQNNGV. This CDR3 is CASSLPSRGIDSSYNEQFF. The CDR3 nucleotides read TGTGCCAGCAGCCTCCCAAGCAGGGGAATCGACAGCTCCTACAATGAGCAGTTCTTC.

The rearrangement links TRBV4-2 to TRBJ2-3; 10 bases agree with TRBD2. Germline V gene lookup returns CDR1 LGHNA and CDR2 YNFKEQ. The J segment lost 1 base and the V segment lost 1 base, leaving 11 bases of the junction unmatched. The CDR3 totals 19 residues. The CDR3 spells CASSQVEASGGWGTDTQYF. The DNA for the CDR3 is TGTGCCAGCAGCCAAGTCGAGGCTAGCGGGGGCTGGGGCACAGATACGCAGTATTTT.

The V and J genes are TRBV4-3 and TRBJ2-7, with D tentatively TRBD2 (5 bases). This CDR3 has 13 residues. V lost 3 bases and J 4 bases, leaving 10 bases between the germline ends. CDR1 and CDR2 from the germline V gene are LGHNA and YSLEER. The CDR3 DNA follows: TGCGCCAGCAGCCAGACTACTACTTACGAGCAGTACTTC. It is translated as CASSQTTTYEQYF.

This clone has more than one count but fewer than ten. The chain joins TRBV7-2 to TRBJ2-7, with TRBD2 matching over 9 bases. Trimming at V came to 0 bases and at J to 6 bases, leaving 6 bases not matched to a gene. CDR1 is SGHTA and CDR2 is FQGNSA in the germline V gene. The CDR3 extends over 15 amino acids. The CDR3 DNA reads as TGTGCCAGCAGCTTAGCGGGCGCGGGGGGGGGCGAGCAGTACTTC. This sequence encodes CASSLAGAGGGEQYF.

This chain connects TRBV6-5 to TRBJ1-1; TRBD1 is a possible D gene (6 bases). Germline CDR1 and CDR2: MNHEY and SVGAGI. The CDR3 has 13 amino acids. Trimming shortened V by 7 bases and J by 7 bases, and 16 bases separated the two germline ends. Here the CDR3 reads CASMGGGYNEAFF. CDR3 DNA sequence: TGTGCCAGCATGGGAGGGGGTTACAATGAAGCTTTCTTT.

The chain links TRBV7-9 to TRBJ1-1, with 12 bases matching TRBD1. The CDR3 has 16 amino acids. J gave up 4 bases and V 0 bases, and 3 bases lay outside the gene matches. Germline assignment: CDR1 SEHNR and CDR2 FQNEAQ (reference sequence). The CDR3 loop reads CASSLAGQGARTEAFF. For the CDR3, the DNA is TGTGCCAGCAGCTTAGCGGGACAGGGGGCGCGCACTGAAGCTTTCTTT.

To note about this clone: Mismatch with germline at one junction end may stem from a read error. CDR3 DNA: TGCGCCAGCAGCCAAGAGGCGGCGGGGGGGCGAGGGGGGTATCAGAACTTC. Protein product: CASSQEAAGGRGGYQNF. V gene TRBV4-3 combines with J gene TRBJ2-7, with 9 bases matching TRBD2. Germline CDR1 and CDR2: LGHNA and YSLEER. The CDR3 runs 17 residues.

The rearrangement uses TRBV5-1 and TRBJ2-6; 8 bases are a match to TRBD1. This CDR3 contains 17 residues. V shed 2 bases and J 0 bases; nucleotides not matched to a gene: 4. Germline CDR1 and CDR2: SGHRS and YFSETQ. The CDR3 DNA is TGCGCCAGCAGCTTAGGGACAGGCGGCTCTGGGGCCAACGTCCTGACTTTC. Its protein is CASSLGTGGSGANVLTF.